The 29 T cell receptor beta chains given below trace back to one sample, sequenced in a study of T cell responses to AZD1222 COVID-19 vaccine. TCRdb's table, derived via immunoSEQ multiplex PCR, lists solely in-frame clones and lacks some. The table has 150,000 to 200,000 clones, just over 85% seen once. Here the sequenced sample was peripheral blood, taken 28 days after the second AZD1222 dose. The receptors here all came from an adult who received the AZD1222 COVID-19 vaccine.

Note on this clone: This CDR3 is also generated by other DNA sequences in the sample. The chain uses TRBV7-6 and TRBJ2-3; 9 bases fit TRBD2. The CDR3 totals 15 residues. CDR1 is SGHVS, CDR2 FNYEAQ, per germline. After removal of 2 bases from V and 6 bases from J, the junction contained 6 bases not matched to a gene. CDR3 amino acids: CASSLLAGGPDTQYF. In DNA, the CDR3 is TGTGCCAGCAGCTTATTGGCGGGGGGGCCGGATACGCAGTATTTT.

The chain is built from TRBV13 and TRBJ2-2, with TRBD1 identical over 8 bases. This CDR3 region has 15 residues. The germline V gene encodes CDR1 PRHDT and CDR2 FYEKMQ (reference sequence). Losses at the gene ends were 5 bases for V and 6 bases for J; bases not matched to a gene: 8. CDR3 bases: TGTGCCAGCAGCCGCGGACAGGGCAGGGCCGGGGAGCTGTTTTTT. It is translated as CASSRGQGRAGELFF.

The chain joins TRBV6-5 to TRBJ2-7, with 7 bases aligning to TRBD2. This CDR3 comprises 14 residues. CDR1 is MNHEY and CDR2 is SVGAGI in the germline V gene. Trimming took 6 bases from V and 2 from J; bases not matched to a gene: 7. The CDR3 DNA sequence: TGTGCCAGCAGGCCGGGGGGATTTACCTACGAGCAGTACTTC. This sequence encodes CASRPGGFTYEQYF.

The chain carries TRBV19 and TRBJ1-4; 10 bases map to TRBD1. The germline V gene encodes CDR1 LNHDA and CDR2 SQIVND (reference sequence). V was clipped by 8 bases and J by 3 bases; unmatched bases: 9. This CDR3 comprises 16 residues. The CDR3: CASRGQGGTANEKLFF. CDR3 coding DNA: TGTGCCAGTCGAGGACAGGGGGGCACGGCTAATGAAAAACTGTTTTTT.

This sequence joins TRBV4-1 and TRBJ2-1, with a weak D call TRBD1 (7 bases). Germline CDR1 is MGHRA and CDR2 is YSYEKL. The CDR3 is 15 amino acids. V was clipped by 2 bases and J by 6 bases, with 14 bases between them. The CDR3 is CASSQWRGLGNEQFF. In DNA, the CDR3 is TGCGCCAGCAGCCAATGGAGGGGGCTGGGCAATGAGCAGTTCTTC.

The rearrangement links TRBV5-5 to TRBJ1-2; D ambiguous. V lost 2 bases and J lost 4, with 21 bases in between. Germline V CDR1 and CDR2: SGHKS, YYEKEE (reference sequence). This CDR3 has 17 amino acids. The chain's CDR3 is CASSLHVDGLESYGYTF. The CDR3, as DNA: TGTGCCAGCAGCTTACACGTCGACGGACTGGAAAGCTATGGCTACACCTTC.

Note on this clone: The sample has other DNA sequences that encode this CDR3 too. This rearrangement joins TRBV10-1 to TRBJ2-2; D gene unclear. Trimming took 0 bases from V and 7 from J, leaving 3 bases between them. Germline CDR1 is WNHNN and CDR2 is SYGVQD (reference sequence). This CDR3 spans 12 amino acids. The CDR3 here is CASSESGGELFF. Written as DNA, the CDR3 is TGCGCCAGCAGTGAGTCGGGCGGGGAGCTGTTTTTT.

The CDR3: CASSRKNSEKLFF. The CDR3 nucleotides are TGTGCCAGCAGCCGAAAAAATTCTGAAAAACTGTTTTTT. The rearrangement joins TRBV3-1 (or the pseudogene TRBV3-2) to TRBJ1-4; no clear D. Germline V gives CDR1 LGHDT, CDR2 YNNKEL (reference sequence). The V end was cut by 4 bases, the J end by 7 bases, with 10 bases between. CDR3 size: 13 residues.

J is TRBJ2-7 and V is TRBV5-1; 10 bases are shared with TRBD1. Trimming cost V 4 bases and J 2 bases; bases outside gene matches: 6. CDR3 length: 15 residues. Per germline, CDR1 SGHRS and CDR2 YFSETQ. In DNA form, the CDR3 reads TGCGCCAGCAGCCCGGACAGGGGGGGGACCTACGAGCAGTACTTC. Protein product: CASSPDRGGTYEQYF.

This chain connects TRBV29-1 to TRBJ2-5; D may be TRBD1 or TRBD2 (6 bases each). The ends were cut back, 6 bases at V and 4 bases at J, with 18 bases in the middle. The CDR3 extends over 14 amino acids. The germline V gene has CDR1 SQVTM and CDR2 ANQGSEA. The CDR3 DNA sequence: TGCAGCGTCCCTCCGGGACGGGGGCCAGAGACCCAGTACTTC. Encoded protein: CSVPPGRGPETQYF.

The chain carries TRBV28 and TRBJ1-6; the match to TRBD1 covers 8 bases. The CDR3 is 14 amino acids. V lost 5 bases and J lost 7; bases outside the gene matches: 4. CDR1 is MDHEN, CDR2 SYDVKM, per germline. CDR3 region: CASSRTGGNSPLHF. The CDR3 DNA reads TGTGCCAGCAGTCGCACAGGGGGGAATTCACCCCTCCACTTT.

The chain joins TRBV7-3 to TRBJ1-6; 7 nucleotides match TRBD1. The CDR3 extends over 15 amino acids. CDR1 and CDR2 from the germline V gene are SGHTA and FQGTGA. The V and J ends lost 5 bases and 10 bases, in that order; junction bases with no gene match: 11. The CDR3 nucleotides read TGTGCCAGCAGCCAAAGATCAGGGGGGGGCTCACCCCTCCACTTT. Translated, it gives CASSQRSGGGSPLHF.

This clone was counted once. In nucleotides, the CDR3 is TGCGCCAGCAGCTCCGCGGCGGTTGCCACAGATACGCAGTATTTT. This encodes CASSSAAVATDTQYF. This sequence joins TRBV5-1 and TRBJ2-3; D uncertain. The CDR3 is made up of 15 amino acids. Trimming took 3 bases from V and 2 from J, leaving 13 bases between them. In germline, CDR1 is SGHRS, CDR2 YFSETQ.

The rearrangement links TRBV5-1 to TRBJ2-7, with D perhaps matching TRBD1 (8 bases). V gave up 0 bases and J gave up 1 base, with 14 bases separating them. The CDR3 runs 16 residues. Germline lookup yields CDR1 SGHRS and CDR2 YFSETQ. The CDR3 DNA follows: TGCGCCAGCAGCTTGGTCGACAGGGGACTATCCTACGAGCAGTACTTC. Amino acids: CASSLVDRGLSYEQYF. Full variable domain (remainder filled in from reference TRBV5-1 and TRBJ2-7): KAGVTQTPRYLIKTRGQQVTLSCSPISGHRSVSWYQQTPGQGLQFLFEYFSETQRNKGNFPGRFSGRQFSNSRSEMNVSTLELGDSALYLCASSLVDRGLSYEQYFGPGTRLTVT.

This rearrangement joins TRBV19 to TRBJ1-5; TRBD1 aligns across 9 bases. The CDR3 runs 16 residues. The germline gives CDR1 LNHDA, CDR2 SQIVND (reference sequence). V trimming: 4 bases; J trimming: 5 bases; junction bases outside the gene matches: 9. CDR3 amino acids: CASSTTWDRVYQPQHF. CDR3 coding DNA: TGTGCCAGTAGTACCACTTGGGACAGGGTTTATCAGCCCCAGCATTTT.

CDR3 protein: CASSTPGGLYGYTF. The DNA of the CDR3 is TGTGCCAGCAGCACCCCCGGCGGGCTCTATGGCTACACCTTC. The genes are TRBV11-2 and TRBJ1-2; no clear D. CDR3 length equals 14 residues. CDR1 is SGHAT, CDR2 FQNNGV, per germline. The V and J ends lost 5 bases and 4 bases respectively, with 14 bases between them.

The J gene is TRBJ1-2, the V gene TRBV13; the match to TRBD1 covers 10 bases. Unmatched junction bases numbered 11, after V lost 4 bases and J lost 3 bases. The germline CDR1 and CDR2 sequences are PRHDT and FYEKMQ (reference sequence). This CDR3 has 17 residues. The CDR3 here is CASSSPRDRGRDYGYTF. CDR3 DNA: TGTGCCAGCAGCTCGCCCCGGGACAGGGGAAGAGACTATGGCTACACCTTC.

The rearrangement joins TRBV30 to TRBJ2-7; the D gene is possibly TRBD1 (6 bases). V lost 2 bases to trimming and J lost 4 bases, with 9 bases between them. CDR3 length: 12 amino acids. Germline loops: CDR1 GTSNPN, CDR2 SVGIG (reference sequence). The CDR3 DNA sequence: TGTGCCTGGAGTACAGGGTCGTACGAGCAGTACTTC. Translation: CAWSTGSYEQYF. Full variable domain (remainder filled in from reference TRBV30 and TRBJ2-7): SQTIHQWPATLVQPVGSPLSLECTVEGTSNPNLYWYRQAAGRGLQLLFYSVGIGQISSEVPQNLSASRPQDRQFILSSKKLLLSDSGFYLCAWSTGSYEQYFGPGTRLTVT.

This rearrangement joins TRBV25-1 to TRBJ1-1; the D gene is possibly TRBD1 (5 bases). The germline gives CDR1 MGHDK, CDR2 SYGVNS. V dropped 4 bases and J dropped 6 bases, with 15 bases sitting between them. This CDR3 is built from 14 residues. The CDR3 coding sequence is TGTGCCAGCAGTGTCCGTCAGGGCTTGGCTGAAGCTTTCTTT. It yields the protein CASSVRQGLAEAFF. The full variable domain, in which reference TRBV25-1 and TRBJ1-1 provide the parts outside the CDR3, is EADIYQTPRYLVIGTGKKITLECSQTMGHDKMYWYQQDPGMELHLIHYSYGVNSTEKGDLSSESTVSRIRTEHFPLTLESARPSHTSQYLCASSVRQGLAEAFFGQGTRLTVV.

The V gene is TRBV5-1, the J gene TRBJ1-1; D remains ambiguous. Trimming cost V 5 bases and J 0 bases, with 8 bases left between them. The CDR3 contains 13 residues. Germline values: CDR1 SGHRS, CDR2 YFSETQ. The DNA of the CDR3 is TGCGCCAGCAGGGGAGAAGTGAACACTGAAGCTTTCTTT. Translated, it gives CASRGEVNTEAFF.

The J gene is TRBJ2-3, the V gene TRBV5-1; TRBD1 or TRBD2 may be the D gene (6 bases each). V shed 5 bases and J shed 5 bases, with 15 bases lying between them. This CDR3 contains 14 residues. The germline V gene has CDR1 SGHRS and CDR2 YFSETQ. The CDR3 protein is CASSPGAAGDTQYF. As DNA, the CDR3 is TGCGCCAGCAGTCCGGGGGCAGCGGGAGATACGCAGTATTTT.

V and J are TRBV6-5 and TRBJ2-5; TRBD2 might be the D (6 bases). The germline V gene has CDR1 MNHEY and CDR2 SVGAGI. The CDR3 length is 13 residues. V lost 4 bases to trimming and J lost 3 bases, with 9 bases between them. CDR3 coding DNA: TGTGCCAGCAGTTCAGTAGCGGAAGAGACCCAGTACTTC. It encodes CASSSVAEETQYF.

J is TRBJ2-3 and V is TRBV6-5; 9 nucleotides agree with TRBD1. With V trimmed by 8 bases and J by 3 bases, 3 bases remained unmatched. There are 13 residues in the CDR3. CDR1 MNHEY and CDR2 SVGAGI come from the germline V gene. CDR3 bases: TGTGCCAGCCACAGGGGGCGGACAGATACGCAGTATTTT. This sequence encodes CASHRGRTDTQYF.

On this clone: One end of the junction varies from germline; a read error may be responsible. The chain employs TRBV20-1 and TRBJ2-7; 10 bases match TRBD2. The germline CDR1 and CDR2 sequences are DFQATT and SNEGSKA (reference sequence). The CDR3 runs 16 residues. The CDR3 loop is CSSSRPSGGDTYEQYF. CDR3 bases: TGCAGTTCTAGTCGGCCTAGCGGGGGCGACACCTACGAGCAGTACTTC.

The chain links TRBV5-1 to TRBJ1-6; D perhaps matches TRBD1 (6 bases). CDR1 and CDR2 from the germline V gene are SGHRS and YFSETQ. The CDR3 sequence is 14 residues long. V was clipped by 0 bases and J by 7 bases, with 8 bases between them. CDR3 bases: TGCGCCAGCAGCTTGGTAGGGGGAAATTCACCCCTCCACTTT. Translating gives CASSLVGGNSPLHF.

The J gene is TRBJ2-7, the V gene TRBV7-2, with D perhaps assigned TRBD1 or TRBD2 (5 bases each). Germline assignment: CDR1 SGHTA and CDR2 FQGNSA. V was shortened by 4 bases and J by 2 bases, with 12 bases between the two germline ends. The CDR3 extends over 14 amino acids. For the CDR3, the DNA is TGTGCCAGCAGCTCCCGGGACGGGGCCTACGAGCAGTACTTC. Its translation: CASSSRDGAYEQYF.

This chain uses TRBV7-2 with TRBJ2-3; a weak D match, TRBD1 (5 bases). In germline, CDR1 is SGHTA, CDR2 FQGNSA. This CDR3 has 13 residues. Trimming cost V 3 bases and J 4 bases, with 8 bases left between them. The CDR3 DNA sequence: TGTGCCAGCAGCTTCGACAGAGCAGATACGCAGTATTTT. It yields the protein CASSFDRADTQYF.

The chain has TRBV19 and TRBJ2-7; D is possibly TRBD1 (6 bases). The CDR3 is made up of 13 amino acids. V lost 4 bases and J 1 base, leaving 8 bases between the germline ends. Germline CDR1 and CDR2: LNHDA and SQIVND (reference sequence). Here the CDR3 reads CASSNQGSYEQYF. The CDR3 DNA sequence: TGTGCCAGTAGTAATCAGGGGTCCTACGAGCAGTACTTC.

The chain is built from TRBV5-1 and TRBJ2-7; 8 bases match TRBD1. V lost 4 bases, J lost 2 bases, and 8 bases stayed unmatched. Per germline, CDR1 SGHRS and CDR2 YFSETQ. The CDR3 runs to 15 residues. CDR3 nucleotide sequence: TGCGCCAGCAGCACCTACGGGACAGGCGCCTACGAGCAGTACTTC. This codes for CASSTYGTGAYEQYF.